These 22 T cell receptor beta chains share one sample of origin, sequenced in a study of T cell changes during pregnancy in multiple sclerosis. Only in-frame clones appear in the TCRdb table, and some are missing; sequencing was by immunoSEQ multiplex PCR. The data show tens of thousands of clones, with roughly 93% seen just once and 1.3% to 1.5% held by the top ten. This specimen consisted of peripheral blood, obtained in the third trimester of pregnancy. The receptors were sampled from a female donor in good health, enrolled as a control in a pregnancy study.

This chain joins TRBV7-2 and TRBJ1-1; D perhaps matches TRBD1 (5 bases). Trimming cost V 2 bases and J 4 bases, with 11 bases left between them. Germline V gives CDR1 SGHTA, CDR2 FQGNSA. This CDR3 has 14 amino acids. CDR3 region: CASSLQGSRTEAFF. The CDR3 DNA reads as TGTGCCAGCAGCTTACAGGGAAGTCGCACTGAAGCTTTCTTT. The full variable domain, rest sourced from reference TRBV7-2 and TRBJ1-1, is GAGVSQSPSNKVTEKGKDVELRCDPISGHTALYWYRQSLGQGLEFLIYFQGNSAPDKSGLPSDRFSAERTGGSVSTLTIQRTQQEDSAVYLCASSLQGSRTEAFFGQGTRLTVV.

This clone was observed once. V is TRBV5-1 and J is TRBJ2-1, with D hard to call. The CDR3 extends over 15 amino acids. CDR1 and CDR2 (germline): SGHRS, YFSETQ. V dropped 0 bases and J dropped 4 bases, with 11 bases sitting between them. CDR3 loop: CASSLGRVRYNEQFF. The CDR3 region has the DNA TGCGCCAGCAGCTTGGGACGGGTTAGGTACAATGAGCAGTTCTTC.

The rearrangement joins TRBV5-1 to TRBJ2-5, with D perhaps TRBD2 (7 bases). Between the trimmed V and J ends, which lost 6 bases and 4 bases, there was a span of 22 bases. Germline-derived CDR1 and CDR2 are SGHRS and YFSETQ. CDR3 length equals 16 residues. The DNA of the CDR3 is TGCGCCAGCAAAGGGGGAGGGATTTCGATTGGAGAGACCCAGTACTTC. Its protein is CASKGGGISIGETQYF.

The J gene is TRBJ2-7, the V gene TRBV28, with D possibly being TRBD2 (6 bases). The CDR3 loop spans 15 amino acids. The ends were cut back, 7 bases at V and 5 bases at J, with 21 bases in the middle. Germline V lookup: CDR1 MDHEN, CDR2 SYDVKM. In nucleotides, the CDR3 is TGTGCCAGCACCCCCCGCGGGAAGGGGCTAAACGAGCAGTACTTC. This sequence encodes CASTPRGKGLNEQYF.

V and J are TRBV2 and TRBJ2-7; a weak D match, TRBD2 (6 bases). CDR1 is SNHLY and CDR2 is FYNNEI in the germline V gene. V lost 4 bases and J 7 bases, leaving 11 bases between the germline ends. The CDR3 runs 12 residues. CDR3 region: CASSGTTLEQYF. The CDR3, as DNA: TGTGCCAGCAGTGGGACTACCCTGGAGCAGTACTTC.

This chain uses TRBV19 with TRBJ2-1; 13 bases are shared with TRBD2. Losses at the gene ends were 5 bases for V and 8 bases for J; bases not matched to a gene: 6. Germline CDR1 is LNHDA and CDR2 is SQIVND (reference sequence). The CDR3 runs 15 residues. CDR3 sequence: CASSSLAGGPHEQFF. DNA of the CDR3: TGTGCCAGTAGTTCACTAGCGGGAGGGCCACATGAGCAGTTCTTC.

CDR3 residues: CASSQATSGRNTGELFF. The CDR3 region has the DNA TGCGCCAGCAGCCAGGCAACGAGCGGGAGGAACACCGGGGAGCTGTTTTTT. The J gene is TRBJ2-2, the V gene TRBV4-1; TRBD2 matches at 8 bases. The CDR3 consists of 17 residues. V trimming: 3 bases; J trimming: 1 base; junction bases outside the gene matches: 7. Germline CDR1 reads MGHRA; CDR2 reads YSYEKL.

The chain couples TRBV7-2 to TRBJ1-1; D is unclear. V gave up 2 bases and J gave up 0 bases, with 7 bases separating them. Germline V gene data show CDR1 as SGHTA and CDR2 as FQGNSA. CDR3 length: 14 residues. The CDR3 is CASSLFGMNTEAFF. In nucleotides, the CDR3 is TGTGCCAGCAGCTTATTCGGGATGAACACTGAAGCTTTCTTT.

V is TRBV28 and J is TRBJ2-7; maybe TRBD2 (6 bases). Germline V gives CDR1 MDHEN, CDR2 SYDVKM. Deletions cut 11 bases from V and 3 bases from J, with 17 bases between. The CDR3 is made up of 13 amino acids. The CDR3 loop is CAGLGGPFYEQYF. The CDR3 DNA is TGTGCCGGCCTAGGAGGGCCGTTCTACGAGCAGTACTTC.

The rearrangement uses TRBV6-1 and TRBJ2-7; 7 nucleotides align to TRBD1. V shed 3 bases, J shed 4 bases, and the junction held 0 bases outside the gene matches. This CDR3 spans 12 amino acids. The germline gives CDR1 MNHNS, CDR2 SASEGT. The CDR3, as DNA: TGTGCCAGCAGTGACAGGGGGTACGAGCAGTACTTC. Translating it yields CASSDRGYEQYF.

The table lists this clone with a count of one. The CDR3 spells CASSLQGVAGNTIYF. CDR3 nucleotides: TGCGCCAGCAGCTTGCAGGGTGTGGCTGGAAACACCATATATTTT. The genes are TRBV5-1 and TRBJ1-3, with D possibly TRBD1 on 5 matching bases. Trimming took 1 base from V and 2 from J, leaving 10 bases between them. CDR3 size: 15 residues. Germline V CDR1 and CDR2: SGHRS, YFSETQ.

The chain joins TRBV4-1 to TRBJ2-5; 7 nucleotides agree with TRBD2. Germline V gene sequence: CDR1 MGHRA, CDR2 YSYEKL. This CDR3 spans 15 amino acids. With 0 bases clipped from V and 5 bases from J, the junction kept 6 bases outside the gene matches. CDR3 in amino acids: CASSQEGRGGETQYF. The CDR3, as DNA: TGCGCCAGCAGCCAAGAGGGGCGGGGAGGGGAGACCCAGTACTTC.

Written as DNA, the CDR3 is TGTGCCAGCAGCGAGGGACTAGTCAGGGTGGCCGGGGAGCTGTTTTTT. Encoded protein: CASSEGLVRVAGELFF. The chain couples TRBV13 to TRBJ2-2; 8 nucleotides line up with TRBD2. CDR3 length equals 16 residues. Trimming at V came to 5 bases and at J to 6 bases, leaving 11 bases not matched to a gene. The germline V gene encodes CDR1 PRHDT and CDR2 FYEKMQ (reference sequence).

This chain uses TRBV25-1 with TRBJ2-7; D is unclear. The CDR3 extends over 12 amino acids. The germline V gene encodes CDR1 MGHDK and CDR2 SYGVNS. V lost 5 bases and J lost 0, with 5 bases in between. This chain's CDR3 is CASSSVSYEQYF. Written as DNA, the CDR3 is TGTGCCAGCAGTTCTGTCTCCTACGAGCAGTACTTC.

V and J are TRBV29-1 and TRBJ2-5; no definite D call. Germline V gene lookup returns CDR1 SQVTM and CDR2 ANQGSEA. V was shortened by 4 bases and J by 8 bases, with 8 bases between the two germline ends. The CDR3 length is 10 residues. CDR3 coding DNA: TGCAGCGTTGTTGATGGCACCCAGTACTTC. This sequence encodes CSVVDGTQYF.

The chain carries TRBV25-1 and TRBJ2-5; 14 bases are a match to TRBD2. This CDR3 comprises 16 residues. The junction had 3 bases not matched to a gene; V was cut back by 2 bases and J by 4 bases. Germline CDR1 MGHDK, CDR2 SYGVNS. The CDR3 here is CASSEGLAGGGETQYF. The CDR3 DNA sequence: TGTGCCAGCAGTGAAGGACTAGCGGGAGGAGGAGAGACCCAGTACTTC.

V and J are TRBV28 and TRBJ2-2, with 9 bases that match TRBD2. V shed 8 bases, J shed 0 bases, and the junction held 4 bases outside the gene matches. The V gene's germline CDR1 is MDHEN and CDR2 SYDVKM. CDR3 length equals 15 residues. The CDR3 coding sequence is TGTGCCAGCCACAGCGGGAGGTCGAACACCGGGGAGCTGTTTTTT. This encodes CASHSGRSNTGELFF.

The J gene is TRBJ2-1, the V gene TRBV4-1, with 12 bases lining up with TRBD1. This CDR3 contains 16 residues. The V segment lost 0 bases and the J segment 5 bases; nucleotides outside the gene matches: 2. Germline CDR1 is MGHRA and CDR2 is YSYEKL. The CDR3 DNA follows: TGCGCCAGCAGCCAAGACGGGACAGGGGGCAACAATGAGCAGTTCTTC. Translating gives CASSQDGTGGNNEQFF.

The chain recombines TRBV28 with TRBJ2-7; D is perhaps TRBD1 (6 bases). V gave up 5 bases and J gave up 3 bases, with 14 bases separating them. Germline CDR1 MDHEN, CDR2 SYDVKM. The CDR3 loop spans 14 amino acids. Here the CDR3 reads CASSPGQQFYEQYF. CDR3 nucleotides: TGTGCCAGCAGTCCGGGACAACAGTTCTACGAGCAGTACTTC.

This sequence joins TRBV2 and TRBJ2-2, with 10 bases identical to TRBD2. The CDR3 runs to 17 residues. Trimming at V came to 2 bases and at J to 7 bases, leaving 10 bases not matched to a gene. The V gene's germline CDR1 is SNHLY and CDR2 FYNNEI. CDR3 DNA sequence: TGTGCCAGCAGTGAATACGGCCCTAGCGGGAGCGGCGGGGAGCTGTTTTTT. Translation: CASSEYGPSGSGGELFF.

The chain joins TRBV14 to TRBJ1-3; D gene ambiguous. Germline V gene data show CDR1 as SGHDN and CDR2 as FVKESK. This CDR3 has 17 residues. V dropped 0 bases and J dropped 2 bases, with 14 bases sitting between them. The CDR3 is CASSQEAGVYTGNTIYF. CDR3 DNA: TGTGCCAGCAGCCAAGAGGCCGGGGTATATACTGGAAACACCATATATTTT. Filled out from reference TRBV14 and TRBJ1-3, the complete variable domain reads EAGVTQFPSHSVIEKGQTVTLRCDPISGHDNLYWYRRVMGKEIKFLLHFVKESKQDESGMPNNRFLAERTGGTYSTLKVQPAELEDSGVYFCASSQEAGVYTGNTIYFGEGSWLTVV.

The chain carries TRBV5-6 and TRBJ2-3; 8 bases match TRBD2. The CDR3 extends over 17 amino acids. Germline assignment: CDR1 SGHDT and CDR2 YYEEEE. The trim removed 1 base at V and 4 bases at J, leaving 11 bases unmatched. For the CDR3, the DNA is TGTGCCAGCAGCTTGATGTCCGGGAGGGCCAAAGCAGATACGCAGTATTTT. Translating gives CASSLMSGRAKADTQYF.